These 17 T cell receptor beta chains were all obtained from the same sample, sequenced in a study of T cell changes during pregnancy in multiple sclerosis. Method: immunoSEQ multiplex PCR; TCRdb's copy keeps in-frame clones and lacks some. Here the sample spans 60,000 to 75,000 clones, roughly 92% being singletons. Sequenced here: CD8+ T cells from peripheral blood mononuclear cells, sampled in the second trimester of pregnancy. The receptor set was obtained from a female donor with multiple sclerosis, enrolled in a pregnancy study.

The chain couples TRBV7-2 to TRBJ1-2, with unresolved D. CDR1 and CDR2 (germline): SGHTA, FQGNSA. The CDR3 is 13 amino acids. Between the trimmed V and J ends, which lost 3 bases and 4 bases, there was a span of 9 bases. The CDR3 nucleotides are TGTGCCAGCAGCTTTCGGGGTCCCTATGGCTACACCTTC. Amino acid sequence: CASSFRGPYGYTF.

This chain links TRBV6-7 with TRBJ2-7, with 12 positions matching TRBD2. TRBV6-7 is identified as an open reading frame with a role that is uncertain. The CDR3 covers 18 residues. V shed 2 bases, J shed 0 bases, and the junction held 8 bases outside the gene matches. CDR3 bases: TGTGCCAGCAGTTACCCGACGACTAGCGGGAGCCCCTCCTACGAGCAGTACTTC. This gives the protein CASSYPTTSGSPSYEQYF.

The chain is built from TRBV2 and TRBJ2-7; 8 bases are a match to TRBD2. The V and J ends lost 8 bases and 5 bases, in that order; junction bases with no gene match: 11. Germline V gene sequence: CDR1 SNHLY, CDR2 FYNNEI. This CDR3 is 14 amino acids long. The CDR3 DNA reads TGTGCCAGCTCTATTCTAAAAGCGGGAGACGAGCAGTACTTC. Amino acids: CASSILKAGDEQYF.

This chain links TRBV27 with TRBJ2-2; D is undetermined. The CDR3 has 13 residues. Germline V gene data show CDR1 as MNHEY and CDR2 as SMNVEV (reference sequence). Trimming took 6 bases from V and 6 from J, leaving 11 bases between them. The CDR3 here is CASSFRLAGELFF. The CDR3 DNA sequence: TGTGCCAGCAGCTTCAGGTTAGCCGGGGAGCTGTTTTTT.

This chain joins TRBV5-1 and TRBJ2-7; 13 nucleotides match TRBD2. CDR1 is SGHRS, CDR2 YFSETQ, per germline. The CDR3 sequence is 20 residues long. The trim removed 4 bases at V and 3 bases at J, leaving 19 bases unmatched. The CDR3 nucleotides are TGCGCCAGCAGCCTACACGGAGGGGGACTAGCGGGAACAGCCCACTACGAGCAGTACTTC. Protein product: CASSLHGGGLAGTAHYEQYF.

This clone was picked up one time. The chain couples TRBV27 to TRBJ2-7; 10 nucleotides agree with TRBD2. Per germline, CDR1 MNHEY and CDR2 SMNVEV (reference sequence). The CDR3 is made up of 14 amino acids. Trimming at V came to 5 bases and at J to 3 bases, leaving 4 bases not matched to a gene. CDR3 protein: CASSHLAGVYEQYF. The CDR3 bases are TGTGCCAGCAGTCACCTAGCGGGAGTCTACGAGCAGTACTTC.

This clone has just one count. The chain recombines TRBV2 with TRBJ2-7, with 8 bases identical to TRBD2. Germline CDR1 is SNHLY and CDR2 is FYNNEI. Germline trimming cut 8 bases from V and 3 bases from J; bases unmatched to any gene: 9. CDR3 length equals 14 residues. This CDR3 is CASRSQLADYEQYF. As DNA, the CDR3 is TGTGCCAGCCGCTCCCAACTAGCGGACTACGAGCAGTACTTC.

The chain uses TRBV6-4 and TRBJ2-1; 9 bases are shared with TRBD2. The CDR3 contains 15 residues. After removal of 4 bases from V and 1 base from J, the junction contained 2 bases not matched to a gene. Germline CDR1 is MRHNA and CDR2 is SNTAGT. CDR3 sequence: CASSVAGDSYNEQFF. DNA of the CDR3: TGTGCCAGCAGTGTAGCGGGGGATTCCTACAATGAGCAGTTCTTC.

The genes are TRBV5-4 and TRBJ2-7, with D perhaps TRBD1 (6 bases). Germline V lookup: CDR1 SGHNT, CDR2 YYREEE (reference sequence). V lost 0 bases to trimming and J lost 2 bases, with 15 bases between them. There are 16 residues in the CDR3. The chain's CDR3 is CASSLEVGARPYEQYF. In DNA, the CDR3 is TGTGCCAGCAGCTTGGAGGTGGGGGCGCGTCCCTACGAGCAGTACTTC.

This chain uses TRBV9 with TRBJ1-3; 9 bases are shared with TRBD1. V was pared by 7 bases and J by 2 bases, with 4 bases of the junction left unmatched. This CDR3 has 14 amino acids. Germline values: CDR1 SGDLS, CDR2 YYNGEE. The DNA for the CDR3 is TGTGCCAGCGGAGGGACAGGGCCTGGAAACACCATATATTTT. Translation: CASGGTGPGNTIYF.

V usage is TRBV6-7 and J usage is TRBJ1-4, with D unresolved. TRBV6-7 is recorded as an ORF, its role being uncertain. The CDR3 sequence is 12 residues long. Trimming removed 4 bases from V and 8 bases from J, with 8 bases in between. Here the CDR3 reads CASSSVREKLFF. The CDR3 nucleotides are TGTGCCAGCAGTTCCGTGAGGGAAAAACTGTTTTTT.

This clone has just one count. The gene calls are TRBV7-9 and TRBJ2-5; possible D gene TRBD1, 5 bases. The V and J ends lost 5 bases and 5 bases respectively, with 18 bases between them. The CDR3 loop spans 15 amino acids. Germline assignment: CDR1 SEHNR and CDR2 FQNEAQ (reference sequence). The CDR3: CASSPPRGQAETQYF. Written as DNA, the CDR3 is TGTGCCAGCAGCCCCCCAAGGGGCCAGGCTGAGACCCAGTACTTC.

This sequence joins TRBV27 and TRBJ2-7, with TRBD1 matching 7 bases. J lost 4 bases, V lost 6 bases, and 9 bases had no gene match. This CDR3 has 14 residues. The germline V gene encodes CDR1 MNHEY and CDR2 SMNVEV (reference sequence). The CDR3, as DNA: TGTGCCAGCAGACCCGGGACAGCGTTTTACGAGCAGTACTTC. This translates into CASRPGTAFYEQYF.

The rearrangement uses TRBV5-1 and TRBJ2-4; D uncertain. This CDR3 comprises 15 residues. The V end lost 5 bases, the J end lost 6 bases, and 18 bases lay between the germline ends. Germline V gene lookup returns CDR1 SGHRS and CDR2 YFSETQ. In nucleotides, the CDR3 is TGCGCCAGCAGTCTAGACCCCTGGGTGGGAAACATTCAGTACTTC. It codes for CASSLDPWVGNIQYF.

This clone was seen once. The CDR3 region is CASSPHGNTGELFF. The CDR3 region has the DNA TGTGCCAGCAGCCCGCACGGGAACACCGGGGAGCTGTTTTTT. The chain joins TRBV27 to TRBJ2-2, with D unresolved. The germline CDR1 and CDR2 sequences are MNHEY and SMNVEV (reference sequence). This CDR3 is built from 14 residues. The V gene lost 6 bases and the J gene lost 1 base, with 9 bases spanning the gap.

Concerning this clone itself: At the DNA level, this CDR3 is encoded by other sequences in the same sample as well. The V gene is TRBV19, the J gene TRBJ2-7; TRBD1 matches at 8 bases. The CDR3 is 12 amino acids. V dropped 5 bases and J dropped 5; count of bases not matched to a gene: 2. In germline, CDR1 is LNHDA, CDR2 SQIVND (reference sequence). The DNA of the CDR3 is TGTGCCAGTAGTCCGACAGGGGACGAGCAGTACTTC. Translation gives CASSPTGDEQYF.

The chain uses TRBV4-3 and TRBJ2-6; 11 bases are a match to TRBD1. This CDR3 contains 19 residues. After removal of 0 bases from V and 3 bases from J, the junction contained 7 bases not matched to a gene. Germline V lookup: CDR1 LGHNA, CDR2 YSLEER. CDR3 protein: CASSQEGGQGAFGANVLTF. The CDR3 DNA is TGCGCCAGCAGCCAAGAAGGTGGACAGGGGGCGTTTGGGGCCAACGTCCTGACTTTC.